Following are 9 T cell receptor beta chains from one sample sequenced in a study of blood T cell repertoires in COVID-19. The table came from immunoSEQ multiplex PCR; TCRdb's copy has only in-frame clones and leaves some out. The data show fewer than 250,000 clones, 80% to 95% seen once. What was sequenced was peripheral blood. These receptors were collected from a man younger than 45 with COVID-19, enrolled during active disease.

The chain has TRBV19 and TRBJ1-2, with TRBD1 matching over 7 bases. There are 15 residues in the CDR3. With 5 bases clipped from V and 0 bases from J, the junction kept 6 bases outside the gene matches. Germline values: CDR1 LNHDA, CDR2 SQIVND (reference sequence). CDR3 DNA: TGTGCCAGTAGTCCGGGGACAGCTACTAACTATGGCTACACCTTC. Protein: CASSPGTATNYGYTF.

The V gene is TRBV9, the J gene TRBJ1-6; D call uncertain. V dropped 4 bases and J dropped 7 bases, with 15 bases sitting between them. The CDR3 covers 15 residues. The V gene's germline CDR1 is SGDLS and CDR2 YYNGEE. CDR3: CASSSRVGWNSPLHF. The CDR3 nucleotides are TGTGCCAGCAGCTCCCGGGTAGGTTGGAATTCACCCCTCCACTTT.

This clone appeared once. The rearrangement joins TRBV9 to TRBJ1-2, with D maybe TRBD1 (6 bases). CDR3 length: 13 residues. CDR1 and CDR2 from the germline V gene are SGDLS and YYNGEE. Trimming removed 4 bases at V and 8 bases at J, with 15 bases between. CDR3 loop: CASSLQGWGGYTF. The CDR3, as DNA: TGTGCCAGCAGCTTACAGGGTTGGGGAGGCTACACCTTC.

The J gene is TRBJ1-4, the V gene TRBV13; D gene ambiguous. This CDR3 contains 17 residues. CDR1 PRHDT and CDR2 FYEKMQ come from the germline V gene (reference sequence). V was cut by 2 bases and J by 0 bases, with 13 bases left in between. CDR3 amino acids: CASSLTGKFATNEKLFF. The CDR3 DNA follows: TGTGCCAGCAGCTTAACGGGAAAATTTGCAACTAATGAAAAACTGTTTTTT.

This clone occurred a few times. V usage is TRBV5-4 and J usage is TRBJ1-1; no reliable D call. CDR3 length: 13 amino acids. CDR1 SGHNT and CDR2 YYREEE come from the germline V gene (reference sequence). V was pared by 4 bases and J by 2 bases, with 9 bases between. The CDR3 DNA is TGTGCCAGCAGCCTAGCTCCTAACACTGAAGCTTTCTTT. Translating gives CASSLAPNTEAFF.

This clone turned up a few times. The rearrangement joins TRBV3-1 (or the pseudogene TRBV3-2) to TRBJ2-5; 8 nucleotides line up with TRBD2. Germline V gives CDR1 LGHDT, CDR2 YNNKEL (reference sequence). The CDR3 totals 18 residues. J was trimmed by 3 bases and V by 5 bases; bases with no gene match: 17. In nucleotides, the CDR3 is TGTGCCAGCAGCTTTCGCTTGGGGCCGGGACTAGTTAAAGAGACCCAGTACTTC. Translated, it gives CASSFRLGPGLVKETQYF.

The chain recombines TRBV11-2 with TRBJ2-2; perhaps TRBD1 as D (5 bases). Trimming removed 5 bases at V and 4 bases at J, with 20 bases between. The CDR3 spans 17 residues. Per germline, CDR1 SGHAT and CDR2 FQNNGV. The CDR3 nucleotides read TGTGCCAGCAGCCTGCCGAGCAGGGCGAGTCTCACCGGGGAGCTGTTTTTT. Amino acids: CASSLPSRASLTGELFF.

V is TRBV9 and J is TRBJ1-2, with 10 bases identical to TRBD1. This CDR3 region has 18 residues. Losses at the gene ends were 0 bases for V and 8 bases for J; bases not matched to a gene: 16. The V gene's germline CDR1 is SGDLS and CDR2 YYNGEE. CDR3 sequence reads: CASSVALTARDRGKGYTF. CDR3 DNA: TGTGCCAGCAGCGTAGCTCTAACGGCCCGGGACAGGGGTAAAGGCTACACCTTC.

The rearrangement joins TRBV7-7 to TRBJ2-7, with 8 bases aligning to TRBD1. V shed 5 bases, J shed 11 bases, and the junction held 14 bases outside the gene matches. CDR3 length: 14 residues. Germline V gene lookup returns CDR1 SSHAT and CDR2 FNYEAQ (reference sequence). The CDR3 DNA is TGTGCCAGCAGCGAGGGACAGGCCAGCCCCTCTAAGTACTTC. Translated, it gives CASSEGQASPSKYF.